This T cell receptor (beta chain) was sequenced in a study of T-cell reconstitution after alpha-beta-depleted transplantation in children (dated by TCRdb to the mid-2010s). For context, the study as a whole: T-cell immune reconstitution after TCRalphabeta/CD19-depleted allogeneic hematopoietic cell transplantation in children was quantitatively tracked in the study by means of TCR repertoire profiling.

Points on this clonotype: The target of this receptor is not known. No base quality information exists; no much larger clone differs at one position.

V gives up 2 bases and J gives up 5 bases, and the segment between their germline ends measures 19 bases. Taken from cysteine to phenylalanine, the CDR3 has 15 residues. Of the read, only the CDR3 DNA is kept; its 45 bases are in frame from base 1. CDR1 and CDR2, looked up from the germline V gene (reference sequence), are DFQATT and SNEGSKA. The library was generated by PCR. The sequencing machine was an Illumina HiSeq 2500. TCR libraries were prepared with molecular barcoding, using unique molecular identifiers to normalize TCRbeta repertoire quantification. TCRdb reanalyzed the raw reads on its own, using fastp at Q25 for trimming and MiXCR for clone calling, and kept in-frame beta chains. Rows are unified per CDR3 protein, each entry keeping the most common DNA and genes. This sample comprises hundreds of thousands of distinct CDR3 sequences, 13% of them detected only once. Together, the top ten hold around 2.2% of the sample.

Results the study describes overall, beyond this receptor: The apparently early recovery of alphabetaT-cell counts about two months after transplant reportedly depended on only several hundred rapidly expanded clones that came from non-depleted graft cells. Hyperexpanded clone frequencies declined over subsequent months; after one year, T-cell counts and TCRbeta diversity were mostly attributed to newly produced T cells. In some patients, high TCRbeta diversity at day 60 was attributed to recipient T cells and intrathymic progenitors that had survived conditioning.

The label giving this sample's treatment or condition can be read as: allogeneic hematopoietic cell transplantation with graft depleted of TCRalphabeta T cells and CD19 B cells. Transplant recipients were children who received TCRalphabeta/CD19-depleted allogeneic hematopoietic cell grafts. The specimen comprised PBMCs, mostly from graft donor cells, sampled 360 days after TCRalphabeta/CD19-depleted stem cell transplant. The TCR originated in a male patient younger than 18 who had a stem cell transplant for acute myeloid leukemia, so the T cells may come from the graft donor. The chain is encoded by TRBV20-1 joined to TRBJ2-7, with the D segment possibly TRBD1 or TRBD2, each aligning over 5 bases. The sequenced DNA: TGCAGTGCTAGATTAGGGACGCCCCTTTGGGACGAGCAGTACTTC. It translates as CSARLGTPLWDEQYF.